A few counts support the clone carrying this T cell receptor beta chain. Its specificity is not known. The input for sorted-subset replicate PCRs was approximately 200 ng DNA, 25,000 to 35,000 T cell genomes. Data came from immunoSEQ multiplex PCR; TCRdb stores just in-frame clones and leaves some out. There are 2.5 million or so clones in the sample; around 94% occur only once, and around 0.14% lies in the top ten. Germline values: CDR1 GTSNPN, CDR2 SVGIG (reference sequence). The length of the CDR3 is 15 residues. Trimming took off 2 bases at V and 1 base at J, with 9 bases between the two ends. This record belongs to a study of shared clonotypes between healthy human individuals. Findings and limits, study-wide: Only blood underwent sampling, and tissue repertoires likely differ.

This clonotype originated in a man younger than 35 in good health. Sequencing was performed on naive CD4+ T cells sorted from blood. Subset reported: CD45RA+ positively selected. The V call is TRBV30, the J call TRBJ2-6; tentatively, D is TRBD1 or TRBD2 (5 bases each). CDR3 residues: CAWSSGQSGANVLTF. CDR3 sequence (DNA): TGTGCCTGGAGTTCGGGGCAGTCTGGGGCCAACGTCCTGACTTTC.